The following is a T cell receptor (beta chain) sequence with its context. It lacks a known antigen. Per-nucleotide qualities are absent, and no much larger clonotype sits a single base away. Taken with the paper, the label for time point translates to: about 28 days (+/-7) after the second vaccine dose. AZD1222 recipients with second doses at about 4 weeks or about 12 weeks were pooled, because spike-specific TCR depth and breadth did not differ between schedules. The vaccinee samples were drawn from two UK trials, COV001 and COV002, one of which was a single-blind randomized controlled phase 2/3 trial testing AZD1222 (ChAdOx1 nCoV-19) in healthy adults. For TCRbeta chain sequencing, PBMC samples from trial participants were taken at day 0 and at day 28 after the second dose. This specimen comes from a study of T cell responses to AZD1222 COVID-19 vaccine (dated by TCRdb to 2020 to 2023). With respect to the entire study: A total of more than 230 trial participants underwent TCR sequencing, of whom roughly 210 received two doses of AZD1222 and around 26 received two doses of the MenACWY control vaccine. Trial participants were enrolled by age into 18-55, 56-69 and 70-plus year subgroups, with approximately 160, 26 and 62 TCR-sequenced participants respectively. Here is what the overall study found, with its caveats: Because no day 14 peak-response samples were available, the repertoires could be characterized only after the peak T cell response. Epitopes outside the regions mutated in the B.1.351 and B.1.1.7 variants were reportedly recognized by nearly half of the unique spike-specific TCRs. Conclusions about previously exposed vaccinees are limited because only a handful of AZD1222 recipients were SARS-CoV-2 seropositive at baseline. A significant rise in spike-specific TCR breadth and depth was observed after two AZD1222 doses relative to day 0 and relative to MenACWY recipients. In the small 56-69-year group, the increase in depth fell short of significance, most likely because of low power. Vaccine-associated CD4 TCRs spanned the whole spike protein, with dominant responses in regions 160-218 and 743-854. Participants were mostly white British and included more females than males, and it was suggested by the authors that clonal diversity may have been underestimated.

CDR1 and CDR2 were assigned from the germline V gene as MNHNS and SASEGT. From its cysteine to its phenylalanine, the CDR3 spans 16 amino acids. The entry retains the CDR3 DNA only, 48 bases that are in frame from base 1. V is trimmed back by 3 bases and J by 4 bases, and the junction contains 11 bases that no gene match accounts for. The CDR3 regions of human TCRbeta chains were analyzed by immunosequencing. The original methods were these. TCRs in the repertoires were matched against a reference library of SARS-CoV-2-specific TCRs that had been generated with the MIRA antigen-specificity platform. Breadth was defined as the fraction of unique TCRs that were SARS-CoV-2-associated, and depth was defined as the fraction of total T cells that were SARS-CoV-2-associated. Each spike-specific TCR was assigned to its reactive spike region and to a CD4 or CD8 class using the MIRA data. Log10-transformed breadth and depth values were compared by one-way ANOVA with Sidak's multiple comparisons tests. Drawn from immuneACCESS, this table holds only the in-frame rearrangements with V and J called that TCRdb kept. Clones are partly lost; checked studies trace under half to an unresolved V gene and leave the rest unexplained. That table supplies the V and J calls and clone size; D and trimming were determined from the DNA. The sample yields 85,000 to 95,000 clones; over 75% were counted once. The biggest ten clones account for more than 5% of the sample.

The V and J segments used are TRBV6-1 and TRBJ1-2, and TRBD1 aligns with 7 junction nucleotides. Sequenced material: peripheral blood, taken 28 days after the second AZD1222 dose. This clonotype originated in an adult who received the AZD1222 COVID-19 vaccine. The sequenced DNA: TGTGCCAGCAGTGATTTTCGGACAGGAAGCGGCTATGGCTACACCTTC. It is translated as CASSDFRTGSGYGYTF.